This T cell receptor beta chain was profiled in a study of Graves' ophthalmopathy and Graves' hyperthyroidism. General study findings and limits: With 65% to 71% sensitivity and more than 72% specificity, the model predicted ophthalmopathy progression. Detection in blood was also observed for most expanded thyroid clonotypes above 0.001 frequency.

This clonotype was detected only a few times. What it binds is unknown. Transcripts of RNA were the source for amplifying TCR beta CDR3 regions. Second-round multiplex PCR followed a first-round RT-PCR using HTBI primers. TCRdb reprocessed the multiplex PCR reads via MiXCR and lists one record per CDR3 protein. There are some 380,000 distinct CDR3 sequences in the sample; over 15% occur only once, and roughly 7% lies in the top ten. V was clipped by 5 bases and J by 2 bases; unmatched bases: 11. The CDR3 loop spans 16 amino acids. Germline assignment: CDR1 SGHAT and CDR2 FQDESV (reference sequence). Sequenced sample: peripheral blood. The clonotype comes from a woman in her late teens or twenties with stable Graves' hyperthyroidism. The gene calls are TRBV11-1 and TRBJ2-7; 8 bases align to TRBD2. The CDR3 loop reads CASSPRGGLVTYEQYF. The CDR3 DNA reads TGTGCCAGCAGCCCAAGGGGGGGACTAGTCACCTACGAGCAGTACTTC.